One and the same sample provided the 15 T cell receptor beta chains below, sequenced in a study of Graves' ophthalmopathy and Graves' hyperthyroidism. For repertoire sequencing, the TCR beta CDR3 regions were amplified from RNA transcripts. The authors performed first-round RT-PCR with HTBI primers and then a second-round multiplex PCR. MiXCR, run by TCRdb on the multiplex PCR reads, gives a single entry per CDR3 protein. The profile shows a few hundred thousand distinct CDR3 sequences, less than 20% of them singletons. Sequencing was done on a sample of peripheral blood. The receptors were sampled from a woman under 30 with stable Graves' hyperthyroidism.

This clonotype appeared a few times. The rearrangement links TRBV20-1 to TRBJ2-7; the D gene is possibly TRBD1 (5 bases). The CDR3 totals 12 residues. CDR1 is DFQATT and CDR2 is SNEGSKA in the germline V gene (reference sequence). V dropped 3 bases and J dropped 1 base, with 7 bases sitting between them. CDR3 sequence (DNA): TGCAGTGCTAGTGGACAATCCTACGAGCAGTACTTC. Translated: CSASGQSYEQYF.

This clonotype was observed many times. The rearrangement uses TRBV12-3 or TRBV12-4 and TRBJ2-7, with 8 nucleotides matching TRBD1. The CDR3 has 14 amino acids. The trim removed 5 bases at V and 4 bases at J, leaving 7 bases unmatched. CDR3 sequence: CASSTRDRHYEQYF. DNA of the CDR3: TGTGCCAGCAGTACTCGGGACAGGCATTACGAGCAGTACTTC.

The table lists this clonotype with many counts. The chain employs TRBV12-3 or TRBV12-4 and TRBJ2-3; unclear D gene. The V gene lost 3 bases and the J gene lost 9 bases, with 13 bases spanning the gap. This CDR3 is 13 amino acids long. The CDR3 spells CASSLESRSTQYF. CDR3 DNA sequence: TGTGCCAGCAGTTTGGAGTCACGTTCGACGCAGTATTTT.

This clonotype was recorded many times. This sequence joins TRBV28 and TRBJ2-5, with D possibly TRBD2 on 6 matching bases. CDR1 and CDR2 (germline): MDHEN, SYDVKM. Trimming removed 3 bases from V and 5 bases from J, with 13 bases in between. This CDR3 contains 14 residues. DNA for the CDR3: TGTGCCAGCAGTTTGGAGGGAGGTGGCGAGACCCAGTACTTC. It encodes CASSLEGGGETQYF.

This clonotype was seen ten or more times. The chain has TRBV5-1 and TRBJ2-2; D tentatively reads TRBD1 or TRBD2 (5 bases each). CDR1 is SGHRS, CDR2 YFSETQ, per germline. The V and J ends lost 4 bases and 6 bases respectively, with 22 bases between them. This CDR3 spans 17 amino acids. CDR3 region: CASSPAPMGGTAGELFF. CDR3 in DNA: TGCGCCAGCAGCCCGGCCCCGATGGGTGGGACCGCCGGGGAGCTGTTTTTT.

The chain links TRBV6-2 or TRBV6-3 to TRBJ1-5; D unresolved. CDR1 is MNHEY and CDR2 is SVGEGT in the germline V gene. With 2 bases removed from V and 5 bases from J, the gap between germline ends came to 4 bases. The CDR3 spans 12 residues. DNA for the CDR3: TGTGCCAGCAGTTACAAGGATCAGCCCCAGCATTTT. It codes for CASSYKDQPQHF.

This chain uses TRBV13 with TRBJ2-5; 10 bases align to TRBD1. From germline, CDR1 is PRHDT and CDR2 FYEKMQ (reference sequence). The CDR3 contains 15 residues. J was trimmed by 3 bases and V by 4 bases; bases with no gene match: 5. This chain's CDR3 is CASSSWDRGKETQYF. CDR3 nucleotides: TGTGCCAGCAGCTCATGGGACAGGGGCAAAGAGACCCAGTACTTC.

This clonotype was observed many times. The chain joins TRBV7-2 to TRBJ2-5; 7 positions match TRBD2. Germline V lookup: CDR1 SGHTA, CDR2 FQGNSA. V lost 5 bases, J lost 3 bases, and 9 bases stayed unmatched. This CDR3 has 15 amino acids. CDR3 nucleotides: TGTGCCAGCAGCCGAGGGCGGGGGAGGGAAGAGACCCAGTACTTC. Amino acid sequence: CASSRGRGREETQYF.

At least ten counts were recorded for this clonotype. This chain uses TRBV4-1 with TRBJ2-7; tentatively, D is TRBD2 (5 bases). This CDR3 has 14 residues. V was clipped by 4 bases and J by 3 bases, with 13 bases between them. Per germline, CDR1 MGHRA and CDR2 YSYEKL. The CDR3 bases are TGCGCCAGCAGCCCGATCGACGGGAACTACGAGCAGTACTTC. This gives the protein CASSPIDGNYEQYF.

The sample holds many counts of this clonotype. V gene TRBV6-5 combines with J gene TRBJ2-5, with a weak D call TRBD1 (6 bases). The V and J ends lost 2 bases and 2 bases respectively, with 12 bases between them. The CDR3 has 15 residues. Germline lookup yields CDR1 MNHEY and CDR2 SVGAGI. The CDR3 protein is CASSYLGTKQETQYF. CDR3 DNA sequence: TGTGCCAGCAGTTACCTAGGGACAAAACAAGAGACCCAGTACTTC.

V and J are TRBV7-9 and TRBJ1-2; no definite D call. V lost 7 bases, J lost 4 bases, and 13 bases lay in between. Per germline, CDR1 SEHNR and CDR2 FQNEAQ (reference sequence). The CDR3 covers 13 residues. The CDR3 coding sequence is TGTGCCAGCACCTCCCCCGCTTCCTATGGCTACACCTTC. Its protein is CASTSPASYGYTF.

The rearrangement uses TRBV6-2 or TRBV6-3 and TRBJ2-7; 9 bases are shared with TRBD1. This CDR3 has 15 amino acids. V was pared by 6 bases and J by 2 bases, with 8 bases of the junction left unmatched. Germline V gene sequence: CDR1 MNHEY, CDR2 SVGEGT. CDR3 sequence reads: CASRPGTGNTYEQYF. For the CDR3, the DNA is TGTGCCAGCAGACCCGGGACAGGGAACACCTACGAGCAGTACTTC.

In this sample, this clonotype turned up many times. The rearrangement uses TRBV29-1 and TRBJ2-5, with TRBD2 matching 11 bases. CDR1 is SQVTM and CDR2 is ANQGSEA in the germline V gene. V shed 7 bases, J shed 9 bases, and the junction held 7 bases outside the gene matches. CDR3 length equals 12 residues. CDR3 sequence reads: CSGGTSGEAQYF. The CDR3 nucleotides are TGCAGCGGGGGGACTAGCGGTGAGGCCCAGTACTTC.

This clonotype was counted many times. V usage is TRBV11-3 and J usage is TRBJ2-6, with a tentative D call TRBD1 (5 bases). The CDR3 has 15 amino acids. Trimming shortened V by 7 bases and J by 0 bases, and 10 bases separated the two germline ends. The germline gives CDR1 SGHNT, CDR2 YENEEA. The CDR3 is CASTGQFSGANVLTF. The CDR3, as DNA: TGTGCCAGCACCGGACAATTCTCTGGGGCCAACGTCCTGACTTTC.

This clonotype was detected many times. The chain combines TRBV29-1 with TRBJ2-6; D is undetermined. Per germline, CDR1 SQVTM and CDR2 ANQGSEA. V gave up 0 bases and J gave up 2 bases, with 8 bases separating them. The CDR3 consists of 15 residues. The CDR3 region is CSVEDLGTGANVLTF. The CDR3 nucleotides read TGCAGCGTTGAAGATCTAGGGACTGGGGCCAACGTCCTGACTTTC.